This paragraph covers one TCR beta chain sequence. What this receptor recognizes is not known. No per-base quality is available; no much larger clone lies one base away. The cysteine opens and the phenylalanine closes a CDR3 of 13 amino acids. Only the CDR3 region is kept as DNA, spanning 39 bases read in frame from base 1. A distance of 9 bases separates the germline ends of V and J, which lose 2 bases and 7 bases respectively. Taken from the germline V gene, the CDR1 and CDR2 loops are MNHEY and SVGAGI. This sample was sequenced with an Illumina HiSeq 2500. Quantitative 5'-RACE with molecular barcodes was the method used to prepare the TCR beta libraries. In the paper's pipeline: To identify disease-linked TCR variants, a new computational method was used, one built on a probabilistic model of VDJ rearrangement. TCRdb trimmed the raw reads at Q25, called clones with MiXCR and kept productive beta chains. Merged by CDR3 protein, the rows form single entries marked with the most common genes and DNA. TCRdb, rather than the study authors, made the V and J calls. The sample has under 250,000 distinct CDR3 sequences on record, under 35% of them singletons. The ten top clones hold around 4.2% of the sample.

The data stem from a study of CD8 T cells in ankylosing spondylitis (dated by TCRdb to the late 2010s). About the investigation overall: To find TCR variants linked to disease, the study profiled T cell receptor beta repertoires in ankylosing spondylitis patients and healthy donors. The whole study cohort included over 85 healthy donors and about two dozen ankylosing spondylitis patients. Peripheral blood was sampled, and synovial fluid was additionally collected from ankylosing spondylitis patients.

General findings and caveats noted by the study authors: Some TCR beta motif variants had previously been reported in synovial fluid and blood of reactive arthritis patients, which suggested common disease-initiation mechanisms. Blood from ankylosing spondylitis patients appeared to be characterized by a TCR beta motif made up of under ten highly homologous amino acid variants. In peripheral blood, the disease-linked clones were found at relatively low frequencies and had a CD8+ phenotype. The disease-linked clones were reported to be significantly enriched in matched synovial fluid samples from ankylosing spondylitis patients.

The chain was built from TRBV6-5 and TRBJ1-5; perhaps TRBD1 is the D gene, with 5 bases matching. This TCR derives from a male donor with ankylosing spondylitis or in good health (not recorded which). Sequenced material: blood, either unsorted or a sorted T cell fraction (not recorded which). The CDR3 protein is CASSYGGTQPQHF. The DNA reads as follows: TGTGCCAGCAGTTACGGCGGGACCCAGCCCCAGCATTTT.